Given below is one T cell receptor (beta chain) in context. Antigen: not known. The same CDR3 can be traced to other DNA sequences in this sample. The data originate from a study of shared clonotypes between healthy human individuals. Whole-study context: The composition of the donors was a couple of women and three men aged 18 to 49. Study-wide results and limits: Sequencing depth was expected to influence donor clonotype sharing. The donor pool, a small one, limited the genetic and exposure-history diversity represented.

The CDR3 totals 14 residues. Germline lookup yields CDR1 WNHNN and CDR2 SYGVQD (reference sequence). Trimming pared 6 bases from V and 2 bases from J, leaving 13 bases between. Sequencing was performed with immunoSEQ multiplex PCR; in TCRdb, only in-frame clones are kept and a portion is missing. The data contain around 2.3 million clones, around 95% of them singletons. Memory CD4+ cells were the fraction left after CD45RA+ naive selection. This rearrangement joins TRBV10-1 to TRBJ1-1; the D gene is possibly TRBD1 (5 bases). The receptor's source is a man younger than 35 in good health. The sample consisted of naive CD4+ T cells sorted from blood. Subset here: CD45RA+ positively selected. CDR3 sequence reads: CASSAGTANTEAFF. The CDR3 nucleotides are TGCGCCAGCAGCGCCGGGACGGCAAACACTGAAGCTTTCTTT.